This T cell receptor beta chain was identified in a study of T cell clones after liver transplantation. Study background: TCRbeta sequencing after a pre-transplant mixed lymphocyte reaction identified graft-donor-reactive clones, later tracked in post-transplant blood. Until 12-24 months post-transplant, subjects got standard immunosuppression and no induction. HCV positivity affected three of eight recipients; the rest lacked autoimmune or viral indications.

The CDR3 sequence is 12 residues long. The germline V gene encodes CDR1 MNHEY and CDR2 SMNVEV (reference sequence). V lost 7 bases to trimming and J lost 3 bases, with 7 bases between them. Thawed unstimulated PBMCs were FACS-sorted by CD3, CD4 and CD8 into two populations. Sequenced by immunoSEQ multiplex PCR; TCRdb stores in-frame clones only, minus some. The table has roughly 23,000 clones, 90% to 95% seen once. The source of this sequence is a human patient who received a liver transplant. Some T cells may be provided by the graft donor. This specimen consisted of CD8+ T cells from blood, obtained about 26 months after liver transplant. The V call is TRBV27, the J call TRBJ2-1; D is unresolved. In nucleotides, the CDR3 is TGTGCCAGCAAAGGAAACTACAATGAGCAGTTCTTC. Translating it yields CASKGNYNEQFF.